A single T cell receptor (beta chain) is shown here with its context. The sample belongs to a study of blood T cells in healthy people across ages. The use of a sample-barcoded 5' primer and a J-beta primer mix characterized a second PCR of roughly 6 to 11 cycles. TCRdb redid the calling of the 5' RACE reads with MiXCR, one entry per CDR3 protein. The sample yields roughly 1,000,000 distinct CDR3 sequences, about 23% seen once. Germline V gene lookup returns CDR1 SGHTA and CDR2 FQGTGA. This CDR3 is built from 14 residues. These data are also associated with another study on T cells of mothers and their children.

Sequencing was performed on blood. This sequence was found in a girl under 10 years old in good health. This chain connects TRBV7-3 to TRBJ2-1; D unclear. The end of the DNA fits TRBJ2-5 better, so the J call may be wrong. The CDR3 sequence is CASSLTGNRETQYF. CDR3 bases: TGTGCCAGCAGCTTAACAGGAAACCGAGAGACCCAGTACTTC.